The 27 T cell receptor beta chains below come from one sample, sequenced in a study of T-cell memory formation after mild COVID-19. TCRdb reprocessed the 5' RACE reads via MiXCR and lists one record per CDR3 protein. There are roughly 400,000 distinct CDR3 sequences in the sample; roughly a quarter occur only once, and 8.8% lies in the top ten. The sequencing input was PBMCs or a T cell subset sorted from them (not recorded which). The receptors here all came from an adult woman who had mild COVID-19 (a few samples of this study predate the infection). Cell type and time point are not known.

The CDR3 spells CASSSPTPFNEQFF. For the CDR3, the DNA is TGTGCCAGCAGCTCACCGACGCCCTTCAATGAGCAGTTCTTC. This chain joins TRBV13 and TRBJ2-1; no definite D call. The CDR3 spans 14 residues. The germline CDR1 and CDR2 sequences are PRHDT and FYEKMQ (reference sequence). Deletions cut 4 bases from V and 6 bases from J, with 13 bases between. The entire variable domain, with the rest obtained from reference TRBV13 and TRBJ2-1, is as follows: AAGVIQSPRHLIKEKRETATLKCYPIPRHDTVYWYQQGPGQDPQFLISFYEKMQSDKGSIPDRFSAQQFSDYHSELNMSSLELGDSALYFCASSSPTPFNEQFFGPGTRLTVL.

V usage is TRBV7-6 and J usage is TRBJ1-2; D is undetermined. The CDR3 has 14 amino acids. Trimming cost V 5 bases and J 0 bases, with 10 bases left between them. The V gene's germline CDR1 is SGHVS and CDR2 FNYEAQ. The DNA for the CDR3 is TGTGCCAGCAGCGACGCCAGAGCTAACTATGGCTACACCTTC. Translating it yields CASSDARANYGYTF.

This clonotype was observed a handful of times. V is TRBV6-2 or TRBV6-3 and J is TRBJ2-6, with unresolved D. Per germline, CDR1 MNHEY and CDR2 SVGEGT. V was trimmed by 0 bases and J by 3 bases, leaving 12 bases between them. The CDR3 spans 17 residues. Here the CDR3 reads CASSYSPKLVGANVLTF. The CDR3 nucleotides read TGTGCCAGCAGTTACTCCCCAAAGTTGGTTGGGGCCAACGTCCTGACTTTC.

In this sample, this clonotype turned up a few times. The chain is built from TRBV11-3 and TRBJ2-7; maybe TRBD1 (5 bases). Looked up from germline, CDR1 is SGHNT and CDR2 is YENEEA. V gave up 5 bases and J gave up 4 bases, with 18 bases separating them. CDR3 length: 15 amino acids. The CDR3 coding sequence is TGTGCCAGCAGCGGCCACCTAACAGGTATTTACGAGCAGTACTTC. Translating it yields CASSGHLTGIYEQYF. Combining the CDR3 with reference TRBV11-3 and TRBJ2-7 gives the whole variable domain EAGVVQSPRYKIIEKKQPVAFWCNPISGHNTLYWYLQNLGQGPELLIRYENEEAVDDSQLPKDRFSAERLKGVDSTLKIQPAELGDSAVYLCASSGHLTGIYEQYFGPGTRLTVT.

This clonotype was seen only a few times. This chain joins TRBV7-9 and TRBJ2-3; tentative D call: TRBD2 (5 bases). Germline V gene data show CDR1 as SEHNR and CDR2 as FQNEAQ (reference sequence). The CDR3 is made up of 11 amino acids. Trimming cost V 4 bases and J 11 bases, with 10 bases left between them. CDR3 bases: TGTGCCAGCAGCTCGGACTGGGTGCAGTATTTT. Protein: CASSSDWVQYF.

The chain has TRBV12-3 or TRBV12-4 and TRBJ1-2; the D gene is possibly TRBD1 (6 bases). With 2 bases removed from V and 11 bases from J, the gap between germline ends came to 12 bases. The CDR3 spans 12 residues. The DNA for the CDR3 is TGTGCCAGCAGTTTAACACCCGACAGGTACACCTTC. Protein: CASSLTPDRYTF.

J is TRBJ2-1 and V is TRBV29-1; TRBD1 agrees at 11 bases. Germline V gene sequence: CDR1 SQVTM, CDR2 ANQGSEA. With V trimmed by 2 bases and J by 7 bases, 10 bases remained unmatched. The CDR3 is 16 amino acids. CDR3 in DNA: TGCAGCGTTGAACCGGCTGGGACAGGGGGGGAAAATGAGCAGTTCTTC. It is translated as CSVEPAGTGGENEQFF.

This clonotype has just a few counts. The rearrangement links TRBV6-4 to TRBJ1-1; TRBD1 might be the D (5 bases). Germline lookup yields CDR1 MRHNA and CDR2 SNTAGT. Trimming removed 0 bases from V and 5 bases from J, with 7 bases in between. The CDR3 totals 13 residues. CDR3 sequence reads: CASSDSEGTEAFF. As DNA, the CDR3 is TGTGCCAGCAGTGACTCGGAGGGGACTGAAGCTTTCTTT.

The V and J genes are TRBV12-3 or TRBV12-4 and TRBJ2-7; 7 nucleotides agree with TRBD1. V lost 6 bases and J lost 6; bases outside the gene matches: 11. This CDR3 is built from 14 residues. CDR3 loop: CASSPRQGSVEQYF. The CDR3 DNA follows: TGTGCCAGCAGCCCACGACAGGGAAGCGTCGAGCAGTACTTC.

This chain connects TRBV30 to TRBJ2-3, with D tentatively TRBD1 or TRBD2 (5 bases each). CDR1 and CDR2 (germline): GTSNPN, SVGIG (reference sequence). This CDR3 spans 15 amino acids. V lost 3 bases and J lost 1, with 14 bases in between. CDR3 bases: TGTGCCTGGAGCCATAGGACGGGGCGCACAGATACGCAGTATTTT. This encodes CAWSHRTGRTDTQYF.

The J gene is TRBJ1-5, the V gene TRBV12-3 or TRBV12-4, with 8 bases fitting TRBD1. Trimming removed 5 bases from V and 0 bases from J; junction bases left unmatched: 6. CDR3 length: 16 amino acids. For the CDR3, the DNA is TGTGCCAGCAGTATAGGACAGGGATATAGCAATCAGCCCCAGCATTTT. Amino acids: CASSIGQGYSNQPQHF.

The V and J genes are TRBV6-1 and TRBJ1-1; D is undetermined. The CDR3 is 15 amino acids. The ends were cut back, 2 bases at V and 1 base at J, with 11 bases in the middle. CDR1 is MNHNS and CDR2 is SASEGT in the germline V gene. The CDR3 here is CASSESTQWNTEAFF. CDR3 nucleotides: TGTGCCAGCAGTGAATCTACCCAGTGGAACACTGAAGCTTTCTTT.

The chain recombines TRBV7-9 with TRBJ2-5; 8 nucleotides agree with TRBD1. Germline values: CDR1 SEHNR, CDR2 FQNEAQ (reference sequence). With 8 bases clipped from V and 5 bases from J, the junction kept 7 bases outside the gene matches. This CDR3 has 13 amino acids. Written as DNA, the CDR3 is TGTGCCAGCCATTCAGGGGGCAAGGAGACCCAGTACTTC. Residues: CASHSGGKETQYF.

The V call is TRBV11-2, the J call TRBJ1-1; TRBD1 is a possible D gene (5 bases). The V and J ends lost 2 bases and 3 bases respectively, with 13 bases between them. The CDR3 sequence is 15 residues long. Germline CDR1 and CDR2: SGHAT and FQNNGV. The CDR3 nucleotides read TGTGCCAGCAGCTTATTACCAGGGCGGGACACTGAAGCTTTCTTT. This gives the protein CASSLLPGRDTEAFF.

This clonotype was counted between two and nine times. The rearrangement uses TRBV12-3 or TRBV12-4 and TRBJ1-5, with TRBD1 matching 11 bases. With V trimmed by 5 bases and J by 2 bases, 5 bases remained unmatched. The CDR3 covers 16 residues. The CDR3 sequence is CASSRTGGERNQPQHF. CDR3 DNA sequence: TGTGCCAGCAGTCGGACAGGGGGCGAGCGCAATCAGCCCCAGCATTTT.

This rearrangement joins TRBV5-1 to TRBJ2-1, with 8 positions matching TRBD2. Trimming at V came to 3 bases and at J to 2 bases, leaving 7 bases not matched to a gene. This CDR3 spans 16 amino acids. Germline loops: CDR1 SGHRS, CDR2 YFSETQ. CDR3 DNA: TGCGCCAGCAGCTCCCGTAGCGGGACGCCCTACAATGAGCAGTTCTTC. Protein product: CASSSRSGTPYNEQFF.

This clonotype was detected only a few times. This sequence joins TRBV4-1 and TRBJ2-1; no reliable D call. The CDR3 has 15 amino acids. Germline CDR1 is MGHRA and CDR2 is YSYEKL. V was trimmed by 0 bases and J by 9 bases, leaving 15 bases between them. For the CDR3, the DNA is TGCGCCAGCAGCCAAGACGTTGACCGGGCGGCTGAGCAGTTCTTC. This gives the protein CASSQDVDRAAEQFF.

This clonotype has only a few counts. The chain uses TRBV12-3 or TRBV12-4 and TRBJ2-5; TRBD2 matches 10 bases. The CDR3 runs 16 residues. V trimming: 8 bases; J trimming: 2 bases; junction bases outside the gene matches: 11. The DNA for the CDR3 is TGTGCCAGCCGCTGGGGCCTTAGCGGGGGGCAAGAGACCCAGTACTTC. The encoded protein is CASRWGLSGGQETQYF.

The rearrangement joins TRBV6-2 or TRBV6-3 to TRBJ2-1; D call uncertain. Germline V gives CDR1 MNHEY, CDR2 SVGEGT. Trimming left V 1 base short and J 7 bases short, with 11 bases between. The CDR3 sequence is 14 residues long. The CDR3 protein is CASSYLALGNEQFF. The CDR3 DNA reads TGTGCCAGCAGTTACTTGGCCTTGGGGAATGAGCAGTTCTTC.

The V call is TRBV2, the J call TRBJ1-1; TRBD1 is a possible D gene (6 bases). The CDR3 spans 13 residues. Trimming cost V 8 bases and J 9 bases, with 19 bases left between them. In germline, CDR1 is SNHLY, CDR2 FYNNEI. The CDR3 DNA reads as TGTGCCAGCTACGCCCAACAGGGAAAACAAGCTTTCTTT. Amino acid sequence: CASYAQQGKQAFF.

V usage is TRBV9 and J usage is TRBJ1-2; D unclear. The germline V gene encodes CDR1 SGDLS and CDR2 YYNGEE. Trimming removed 0 bases at V and 3 bases at J, with 18 bases between. CDR3 length: 17 residues. The CDR3 region is CASSVGAGFGFDYGYTF. For the CDR3, the DNA is TGTGCCAGCAGCGTAGGAGCTGGGTTCGGTTTCGACTATGGCTACACCTTC.

The V gene is TRBV15, the J gene TRBJ2-7; D call uncertain. Germline V CDR1 and CDR2: LNHNV, YYDKDF (reference sequence). The CDR3 is made up of 12 amino acids. Trimming removed 2 bases at V and 4 bases at J, with 6 bases between. CDR3 loop: CATSRNRYEQYF. The CDR3 DNA sequence: TGTGCCACCAGCAGAAATCGGTACGAGCAGTACTTC. Together with reference TRBV15 and TRBJ2-7, the CDR3 gives the full variable domain: DAMVIQNPRYQVTQFGKPVTLSCSQTLNHNVMYWYQQKSSQAPKLLFHYYDKDFNNEADTPDNFQSRRPNTSFCFLDIRSPGLGDTAMYLCATSRNRYEQYFGPGTRLTVT.

In its sample, this clonotype was seen a few times. J is TRBJ2-7 and V is TRBV12-1; the D call of TRBD1 is as the table states it, not checked on the DNA. TRBV12-1 is labeled a pseudogene. The CDR3 totals 15 residues. For the CDR3, the DNA is TGTGCCAGCAGCTGTGACGGTCGGACGGGGTACGAGCAGTACTTC. It translates to CASSCDGRTGYEQYF.

This clonotype occurred a few times. The genes are TRBV5-1 and TRBJ2-1, with 7 nucleotides matching TRBD2. V dropped 3 bases and J dropped 3; count of bases not matched to a gene: 6. The CDR3 consists of 15 residues. Germline CDR1 SGHRS, CDR2 YFSETQ. CDR3 sequence reads: CASSWRAGVYNEQFF. The CDR3 DNA follows: TGCGCCAGCAGCTGGAGGGCGGGGGTCTACAATGAGCAGTTCTTC.

The V call is TRBV12-3 or TRBV12-4, the J call TRBJ2-2, with 8 bases lining up with TRBD2. V gave up 5 bases and J gave up 6 bases; unmatched junction bases: 11. CDR3 length: 16 residues. The CDR3, as DNA: TGTGCCAGCAGTCCCCGTATTCGGCGGGGGGCCGGGGAGCTGTTTTTT. Amino acids: CASSPRIRRGAGELFF.

The J gene is TRBJ1-1, the V gene TRBV3-1; D is unresolved. V lost 6 bases and J 8 bases, leaving 10 bases between the germline ends. The germline gives CDR1 LGHDT, CDR2 YNNKEL (reference sequence). This CDR3 is 11 amino acids long. CDR3 amino acids: CASRRGHEAFF. DNA of the CDR3: TGTGCCAGCAGACGGGGTCACGAAGCTTTCTTT.

The rearrangement uses TRBV5-4 and TRBJ2-7; D assignment may be TRBD1 or TRBD2 (8 bases each). The V and J ends lost 0 bases and 3 bases respectively, with 22 bases between them. The CDR3 length is 18 residues. Germline V gene sequence: CDR1 SGHNT, CDR2 YYREEE (reference sequence). The CDR3 loop is CASSLGTGRLAGVYEQYF. The CDR3 nucleotides are TGTGCCAGCAGCTTGGGGACAGGGCGGCTAGCGGGTGTCTACGAGCAGTACTTC.